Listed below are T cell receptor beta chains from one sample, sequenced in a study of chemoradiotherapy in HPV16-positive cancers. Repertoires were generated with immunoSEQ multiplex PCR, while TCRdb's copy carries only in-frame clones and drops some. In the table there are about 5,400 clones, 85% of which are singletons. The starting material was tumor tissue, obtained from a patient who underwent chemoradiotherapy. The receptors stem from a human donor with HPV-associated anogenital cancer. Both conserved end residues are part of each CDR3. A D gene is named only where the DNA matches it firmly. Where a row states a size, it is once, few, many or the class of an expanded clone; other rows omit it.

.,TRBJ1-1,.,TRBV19,TGTGCCAGTAGTATATATAGTTCCGCAAACACTGAAGCTTTCTTT,CASSIYSSANTEAFF
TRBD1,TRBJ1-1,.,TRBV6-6,TGTGCCACCATCCTCAGGCAGGGGGCGAACACTGAAGCTTTCTTT,CATILRQGANTEAFF
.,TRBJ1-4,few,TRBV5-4,TGTGCCAGCAGCTTGGAGGGTCCCTTAGGAGAAAAACTGTTTTTT,CASSLEGPLGEKLFF
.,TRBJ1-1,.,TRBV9,TGTGCCAGCAGCGTAGGGGGATCGGACAGAATGAACACTGAAGCTTTCTTT,CASSVGGSDRMNTEAFF
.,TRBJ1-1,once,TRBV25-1,TGTGCCAGCAGTGCAGGGCTGGGGAACACTGAAGCTTTCTTT,CASSAGLGNTEAFF
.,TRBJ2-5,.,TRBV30,TGTGCCTGGAGTGTAAAAGAGACCCAGTACTTC,CAWSVKETQYF
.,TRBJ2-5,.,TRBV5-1,TGCGCCAGCAGCGGAGACCGGGACTCTAAAGGGCAGACCCAGTACTTC,CASSGDRDSKGQTQYF
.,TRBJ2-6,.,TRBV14,TGTGCCAGCAGCCAAGGGACACTCTCTGGGGCCAACGTCCTGACTTTC,CASSQGTLSGANVLTF
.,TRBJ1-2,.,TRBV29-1,TGCAGCGGCCGGATGGGGCTTGGCTACACCTTC,CSGRMGLGYTF
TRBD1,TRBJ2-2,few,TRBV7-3,TGTGCCAGCAGCCGACAGGGGGGGGCCGGGGAGCTGTTTTTT,CASSRQGGAGELFF
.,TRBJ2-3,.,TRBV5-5,TGTGCCAGCAGCTCCCCTCTCGACAGACGCACAGATACGCAGTATTTT,CASSSPLDRRTDTQYF
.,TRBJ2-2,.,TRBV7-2,TGTGCCAGCAGCTTAGGAAGTGTCGGGGAGCTGTTTTTT,CASSLGSVGELFF